The rows below give T cell receptor beta chains drawn from one sample of a study of shared clonotypes between healthy human individuals. Generated by immunoSEQ multiplex PCR, the TCRdb table keeps only in-frame clones and is missing some. The table lists around 510,000 clones, 90% to 96% of them singletons. Sequencing input: naive CD4+ T cells sorted from blood. These receptors originate from a woman in her thirties in good health. Each CDR3 is given with its conserved first and last residue. The order of the fields is J gene, V gene, D gene, CDR3 length, CDR3 protein. D genes are given only for firm matches.

>TRBJ1-4|TRBV10-1|NA|14
CASSPRPCTEKLFF
>TRBJ2-1|TRBV5-4|TRBD2|16
CASSFGAGGPGNEQFF
>TRBJ2-1|TRBV5-1|TRBD2|18
CASSLEGGRASSYNEQFF
>TRBJ2-7|TRBV28|TRBD2|12
CATREGGYEQYF
>TRBJ1-2|TRBV28|NA|11
CAGEGNYGYTF
>TRBJ1-5|TRBV18|NA|15
CASSPFEGGNQPQHF
>TRBJ2-7|TRBV6-5|NA|14
CASSYRYRTYEQYF
>TRBJ2-7|TRBV6-6|NA|13
CASSRGQSYEQYF
>TRBJ2-3|TRBV18|NA|14
CASSRGPVTDTQYF
>NA|TRBV5-1|TRBD2|16
CASSLELAVLTYEQYF
>TRBJ2-7|TRBV6-1|NA|13
CASSEDRTYEQYF
>TRBJ2-7|TRBV14|NA|16
CASSQLSPGSVYEQYF
>TRBJ1-1|TRBV5-1|TRBD1|15
CASSRTGGMNTEAFF
>TRBJ1-5|TRBV5-4|NA|16
CASSFGPPHSNQPQHF
>TRBJ2-1|TRBV6-6|TRBD2|14
CASNRLAGPYEQFF
>TRBJ1-3|TRBV9|NA|14
CASSTGLHGNTIYF
>TRBJ2-7|TRBV5-1|NA|13
CASSLDIFYEQYF
>TRBJ2-2|TRBV6-6|NA|15
CASSYSLTSTGELFF
>TRBJ1-3|TRBV5-1|TRBD1|14
CASSLGTGGNTIYF
>TRBJ1-1|TRBV7-8|NA|14
CASSLAEQNTEAFF
>TRBJ1-2|TRBV7-9|TRBD1|13
CASSLLGQRRLTF
>TRBJ2-7|TRBV6-6|NA|14
CASRTNPDFGEQYF
>TRBJ2-7|TRBV7-2|TRBD2|17
CASSSLSSGAPSYEQYF
>TRBJ2-7|TRBV10-3|TRBD2|15
CAISESSGTSYEQYF
>TRBJ1-5|TRBV28|TRBD1|18
CASIGPGQGAGGNQPQHF
>TRBJ1-3|TRBV28|NA|12
CASSPPEYTIYF
>TRBJ1-3|TRBV18|NA|16
CASSPAADTSGNTIYF
>TRBJ2-3|TRBV27|NA|13
CASSFQMVDTQYF
>TRBJ2-6|TRBV7-8|NA|13
CASSSVNPNVLTF
>TRBJ2-1|TRBV4-1|TRBD2|17
CASSQGSGGNSYNEQFF
>TRBJ2-3|TRBV7-6|TRBD2|16
CASSFGLAGVTDTQYF